This entry lists 18 T cell receptor beta chains sequenced from one sample in a study of OX40 agonist ivuxolimab in advanced cancers. Sequencing was performed with immunoSEQ multiplex PCR; in TCRdb, only in-frame clones are kept and a portion is missing. Found here are around 110,000 clones, 75% to 95% of them singletons; the top ten hold about 1.2%. The sequencing used CD4+ or CD8+ T cells sorted from blood, collected in a trial of the OX40 agonist ivuxolimab. Receptor source: an adult with an advanced solid tumor such as melanoma, head and neck, liver or kidney cancer.

This chain joins TRBV6-1 and TRBJ2-1; D gene ambiguous. The germline V and J ends were trimmed by 4 bases and 0 bases, with 13 bases remaining between them. In germline, CDR1 is MNHNS, CDR2 SASEGT. This CDR3 spans 16 amino acids. CDR3 amino acids: CASSALDTLSYNEQFF. CDR3 in DNA: TGTGCCAGCAGTGCCCTAGACACGCTCTCCTACAATGAGCAGTTCTTC.

This clone was seen a handful of times. The chain couples TRBV2 to TRBJ1-2; D gene unclear. V shed 4 bases and J shed 1 base, with 7 bases lying between them. CDR1 is SNHLY, CDR2 FYNNEI, per germline. The CDR3 is 13 residues long. Here the CDR3 reads CASSVSGNYGYTF. The CDR3 DNA sequence: TGTGCCAGCAGTGTATCCGGTAACTATGGCTACACCTTC.

The CDR3 DNA sequence: TGTGCCAGCAGCTTAAGGACAGGTGCCGGGGAGCTGTTTTTT. This encodes CASSLRTGAGELFF. This sequence joins TRBV5-5 and TRBJ2-2, with TRBD1 matching over 7 bases. The germline CDR1 and CDR2 sequences are SGHKS and YYEKEE (reference sequence). CDR3 length: 14 residues. J gave up 6 bases and V 2 bases, and 4 bases lay outside the gene matches.

The rearrangement joins TRBV7-9 to TRBJ1-4; the D gene is possibly TRBD1 (5 bases). Trimming removed 5 bases from V and 8 bases from J, with 12 bases in between. In germline, CDR1 is SEHNR, CDR2 FQNEAQ (reference sequence). CDR3 length equals 13 residues. The CDR3 reads CASSQGGEEKLFF. The CDR3 coding sequence is TGTGCCAGCAGCCAGGGAGGAGAGGAAAAACTGTTTTTT.

V usage is TRBV10-3 and J usage is TRBJ2-3, with 7 bases that match TRBD2. This CDR3 region has 14 residues. Trimming cost V 6 bases and J 4 bases; bases outside gene matches: 7. The germline CDR1 and CDR2 sequences are ENHRY and SYGVKD. CDR3 sequence: CAISLREGPDTQYF. CDR3 DNA: TGTGCCATCAGCCTTAGGGAGGGGCCAGATACGCAGTATTTT.

The chain uses TRBV5-1 and TRBJ2-3, with 9 bases identical to TRBD2. Germline V lookup: CDR1 SGHRS, CDR2 YFSETQ. V was clipped by 0 bases and J by 3 bases; unmatched bases: 5. The CDR3 spans 16 residues. The CDR3 loop is CASSLVAGGITDTQYF. Here the CDR3 DNA reads TGCGCCAGCAGCTTGGTCGCGGGAGGGATTACAGATACGCAGTATTTT. Full variable domain (remainder filled in from reference TRBV5-1 and TRBJ2-3): KAGVTQTPRYLIKTRGQQVTLSCSPISGHRSVSWYQQTPGQGLQFLFEYFSETQRNKGNFPGRFSGRQFSNSRSEMNVSTLELGDSALYLCASSLVAGGITDTQYFGPGTRLTVL.

As DNA, the CDR3 is TGTGCCAGCAGTGTCTTCGGGAACACTGAAGCTTTCTTT. Its protein product is CASSVFGNTEAFF. The gene calls are TRBV6-1 and TRBJ1-1, with D uncertain. The CDR3 runs 13 residues. CDR1 and CDR2 (germline): MNHNS, SASEGT. Trimming stripped 4 bases from V and 1 base from J, with 7 bases between.

This chain links TRBV19 with TRBJ1-2; a possible D gene is TRBD1 (6 bases). V lost 5 bases and J lost 2, with 12 bases in between. Germline-derived CDR1 and CDR2 are LNHDA and SQIVND (reference sequence). This CDR3 region has 14 residues. CDR3 amino acids: CASSPGTSNYGYTF. The CDR3 bases are TGTGCCAGTAGTCCCGGGACATCGAACTATGGCTACACCTTC.

This clone showed up just a few times. The CDR3 loop is CASSSPLTGELFF. Written as DNA, the CDR3 is TGTGCCAGCAGCTCCCCCTTGACCGGGGAGCTGTTTTTT. This sequence joins TRBV11-3 and TRBJ2-2; D is unresolved. Trimming cost V 4 bases and J 5 bases, with 8 bases left between them. The CDR3 sequence is 13 residues long. Germline lookup yields CDR1 SGHNT and CDR2 YENEEA.

The gene calls are TRBV2 and TRBJ2-2; D is possibly TRBD2 (6 bases). Germline V gene data show CDR1 as SNHLY and CDR2 as FYNNEI. The CDR3 has 16 residues. V was cut by 2 bases and J by 0 bases, with 10 bases left in between. In nucleotides, the CDR3 is TGTGCCAGCAGTGAAACGAGACTAGCGAACACCGGGGAGCTGTTTTTT. This encodes CASSETRLANTGELFF.

V is TRBV7-3 and J is TRBJ2-1; TRBD2 aligns across 15 bases. From germline, CDR1 is SGHTA and CDR2 FQGTGA. The CDR3 length is 19 residues. Trimming at V came to 3 bases and at J to 1 base, leaving 7 bases not matched to a gene. The CDR3 coding sequence is TGTGCCAGCAGCTTCGGACTAGCGGGAGGGCCTACGTCCTACAATGAGCAGTTCTTC. Translation gives CASSFGLAGGPTSYNEQFF.

The rearrangement links TRBV7-6 to TRBJ1-1; D uncertain. The V end lost 1 base, the J end lost 4 bases, and 10 bases lay between the germline ends. In germline, CDR1 is SGHVS, CDR2 FNYEAQ. There are 14 residues in the CDR3. CDR3 nucleotides: TGTGCCAGCAGCTTAGTGATGGGTAGCACTGAAGCTTTCTTT. It specifies CASSLVMGSTEAFF.

This clone came up once. The CDR3, as DNA: TGTGCCATCAGTGAGTCCGGGGGGCTCGATAACTATGGCTACACCTTC. Translation gives CAISESGGLDNYGYTF. This chain connects TRBV10-3 to TRBJ1-2; tentatively, D is TRBD1 (6 bases). CDR3 length: 16 amino acids. Germline V lookup: CDR1 ENHRY, CDR2 SYGVKD. V was trimmed by 0 bases and J by 1 base, leaving 12 bases between them.

Only one count was recorded for this clone. The chain carries TRBV5-1 and TRBJ1-2; D is perhaps TRBD1 (6 bases). This CDR3 contains 17 residues. Germline loops: CDR1 SGHRS, CDR2 YFSETQ. The V end lost 2 bases, the J end lost 6 bases, and 23 bases lay between the germline ends. For the CDR3, the DNA is TGCGCCAGCAGCTTTGCTGTAACAGGGAAAAAAACAAATGGCTACACCTTC. This translates into CASSFAVTGKKTNGYTF.

The chain carries TRBV5-6 and TRBJ2-7, with 8 bases that match TRBD1. CDR3 length: 14 residues. CDR1 is SGHDT, CDR2 YYEEEE, per germline. V lost 4 bases to trimming and J lost 5 bases; unmatched junction nucleotides: 8. CDR3 nucleotides: TGTGCCAGCAGCCCGGGGACAGGTTTTCACGAGCAGTACTTC. This sequence encodes CASSPGTGFHEQYF.

The chain recombines TRBV9 with TRBJ1-2; D remains ambiguous. Germline V CDR1 and CDR2: SGDLS, YYNGEE. Trimming pared 6 bases from V and 3 bases from J, leaving 12 bases between. This CDR3 spans 13 amino acids. Here the CDR3 reads CASNKERDYGYTF. In nucleotides, the CDR3 is TGTGCCAGCAACAAGGAGAGGGACTATGGCTACACCTTC.

The CDR3 sequence is CASSYSEGYEQYF. The CDR3 DNA follows: TGTGCCAGCAGTTACTCTGAAGGCTACGAGCAGTACTTC. The rearrangement joins TRBV6-5 to TRBJ2-7; no firm D call. This CDR3 contains 13 residues. V was cut by 0 bases and J by 3 bases, with 6 bases left in between. The germline gives CDR1 MNHEY, CDR2 SVGAGI.

The rearrangement joins TRBV19 to TRBJ2-1; D possibly matches TRBD1 or TRBD2 (5 bases each). CDR1 and CDR2 from the germline V gene are LNHDA and SQIVND (reference sequence). This CDR3 contains 16 residues. With 4 bases removed from V and 2 bases from J, the gap between germline ends came to 15 bases. DNA for the CDR3: TGTGCCAGTAGTACAAGGGACGCCCAAACCTACAATGAGCAGTTCTTC. Its protein product is CASSTRDAQTYNEQFF.